The clone carrying this T cell receptor beta chain was observed a few times. These data are taken from a study of T-cell reconstitution after alpha-beta-depleted transplantation in children. The TCRbeta library was prepared with unique molecular identifiers. TCRdb reprocessed the PCR reads via MiXCR and lists one record per CDR3 protein. The sample has about 460,000 distinct CDR3 sequences; 9.5% to 15% are singletons. This CDR3 contains 15 residues. Per germline, CDR1 SEHNR and CDR2 FQNEAQ (reference sequence). The V end was cut by 6 bases, the J end by 1 base, with 14 bases between. The chain carries TRBV7-9 and TRBJ2-3; perhaps TRBD1 as D (6 bases). This clonotype originated in a human donor who donated a stem cell graft to a child with combined immunodeficiency. The sample was PBMCs from the stem cell graft donor, taken from the stem cell graft. The CDR3 loop is CASSPLQGRTDTQYF. CDR3 DNA sequence: TGTGCCAGCAGTCCCCTTCAGGGGCGCACAGATACGCAGTATTTT.